These T cell receptor beta chains were read from a single sample in a study of early T cells in non-severe SARS-CoV-2 infection. TCRdb recomputed calls from the 5' RACE reads with MiXCR, one row per CDR3 protein. Of approximately 46,000 distinct CDR3 sequences in the sample, 5.5% to 7.5% were seen once. The specimen was whole blood. These receptors originate from an adult who was a healthcare worker with PCR-confirmed SARS-CoV-2 infection or an uninfected control (not recorded which). Each CDR3 is given with its conserved first and last residue. The order of the fields is CDR3 DNA, CDR3 protein, J gene, clone size, D gene, V gene. The D gene is left open where the match is weak. A row's size may be missing; if present it is once, few, many or a size class.

TGCGCCAGCAGCTCTCTTCTAGCGGGCCGCTACAATGAGCAGTTCTTC,CASSSLLAGRYNEQFF,TRBJ2-1,many,TRBD2,TRBV5-1
TGTGCCAGCTTCCTACGGAAACTCGGCCCCGGGGAGCTGTTTTTT,CASFLRKLGPGELFF,TRBJ2-2,NA,NA,TRBV28
TGCAGTGCTAGAGATACAGGAGTGTACTCCTACGAGCAGTACTTC,CSARDTGVYSYEQYF,TRBJ2-7,many,NA,TRBV20-1
TGTGCCAGCAGCGGAGGCTTTAGGACGCAGTATTTT,CASSGGFRTQYF,TRBJ2-3,few,NA,TRBV11-2
TGTGCCGGAAGCGCTTACGACAGGGGCGATTCACCCCTCCACTTT,CAGSAYDRGDSPLHF,TRBJ1-6,NA,TRBD1,TRBV6-1
TGTGCCAGCAGCCAAGATTTGGGACAGGCTCCCGAGCAGTACTTC,CASSQDLGQAPEQYF,TRBJ2-7,many,TRBD1,TRBV3-1
TGTGCCAGCACCCGTAAATTGAGAGGGGTCACTGAAGCTTTCTTT,CASTRKLRGVTEAFF,TRBJ1-1,many,NA,TRBV6-1
TGCAGTGCAAGGGTGGGGGGCTTGTACGAGCAGTACTTC,CSARVGGLYEQYF,TRBJ2-7,few,NA,TRBV20-1
TGTGCCAGCAGCCAAGGGGCTTCCGCGTCAAATGAGCAGTTCTTC,CASSQGASASNEQFF,TRBJ2-1,once,NA,TRBV11-1
TGTGCCAGCAAAACACTGAACACTGAAGCTTTCTTT,CASKTLNTEAFF,TRBJ1-1,many,NA,TRBV6-5
TGTGCCAGCAGCCCTGGACAGGGTCTCGGCAATCAGCCCCAGCATTTT,CASSPGQGLGNQPQHF,TRBJ1-5,many,TRBD1,TRBV12-3/TRBV12-4
TGTGCCAGCAGCTATCCCGTTAATGGGGGGTTCACCTACGAGCAGTACTTC,CASSYPVNGGFTYEQYF,TRBJ2-7,many,NA,TRBV7-8
TGCAGTGCTAGAGGCCCAGGGTGGAACACTGAAGCTTTCTTT,CSARGPGWNTEAFF,TRBJ1-1,many,NA,TRBV20-1
TGTGCCATCACCCTGGGACAGGCCCAAGAGACCCAGTACTTC,CAITLGQAQETQYF,TRBJ2-5,many,NA,TRBV21-1
TGCAGTGCTAGAGACCCCGCGGGCTACGAGCAGTACTTC,CSARDPAGYEQYF,TRBJ2-7,many,NA,TRBV20-1
TGTGCCAGCAGTTCGGGACGGTTCACAGATACGCAGTATTTT,CASSSGRFTDTQYF,TRBJ2-3,many,NA,TRBV28
TGTGCCTGGAGGCCCGGCCCGTATCGGGAGCAGTACTTC,CAWRPGPYREQYF,TRBJ2-7,NA,NA,TRBV30
TGCGCCAGCAGCTGGCCTATAGCGGGGGGGAGCACAGATACGCAGTATTTT,CASSWPIAGGSTDTQYF,TRBJ2-3,many,TRBD2,TRBV5-1
TGCAGTGCTTTACCGGGGGAAGAACTAAACATTCAGTACTTC,CSALPGEELNIQYF,TRBJ2-4,many,NA,TRBV20-1
TGCAGTGCTAGAGATAGGGCAGGGGGGGACTACGAGCAGTACTTC,CSARDRAGGDYEQYF,TRBJ2-7,few,NA,TRBV20-1
TGCAGTGCTACCAGGGCCGCCTACGAGCAGTACTTC,CSATRAAYEQYF,TRBJ2-7,many,NA,TRBV20-1
TGTGCCAGCAGTGGTCAAAGACGAGGGAACAATGAGCAGTTCTTC,CASSGQRRGNNEQFF,TRBJ2-1,NA,NA,TRBV25-1
TGTGCCACCACTGCCCGCGGGGGCCCAGTTGAAAAACTGTTTTTT,CATTARGGPVEKLFF,TRBJ1-4,few,NA,TRBV15
TGTGCCAGCAGCCAGGTAGCACAGACCCAGTACTTC,CASSQVAQTQYF,TRBJ2-5,many,NA,TRBV3-1
TGCAGTGCCACGGGACTAGCGGGGGGGTACGAGCAGTACTTC,CSATGLAGGYEQYF,TRBJ2-7,many,TRBD2,TRBV20-1
TGTGCCACCAGCAGAGATCGCGGGACAGGGGAGCAGTACTTC,CATSRDRGTGEQYF,TRBJ2-7,few,TRBD1,TRBV15